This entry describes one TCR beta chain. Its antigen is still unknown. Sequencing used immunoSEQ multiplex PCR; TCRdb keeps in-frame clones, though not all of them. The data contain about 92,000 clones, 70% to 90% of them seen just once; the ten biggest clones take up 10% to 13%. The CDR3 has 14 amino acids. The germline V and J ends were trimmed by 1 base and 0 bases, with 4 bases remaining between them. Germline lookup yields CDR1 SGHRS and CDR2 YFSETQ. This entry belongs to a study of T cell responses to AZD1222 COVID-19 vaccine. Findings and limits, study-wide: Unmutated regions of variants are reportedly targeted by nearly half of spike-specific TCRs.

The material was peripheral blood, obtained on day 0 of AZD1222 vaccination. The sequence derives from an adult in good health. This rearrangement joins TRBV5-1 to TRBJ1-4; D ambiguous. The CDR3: CASSLSATNEKLFF. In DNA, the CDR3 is TGCGCCAGCAGCTTGAGTGCAACTAATGAAAAACTGTTTTTT.